This entry lists 21 T cell receptor beta chains sequenced from one sample in a study of CD8 T cells in ankylosing spondylitis. TCRdb reanalysed the 5' RACE reads using MiXCR and keeps one entry per CDR3 protein. Altogether under 200,000 distinct CDR3 sequences are present, roughly 10% being singletons, with the ten largest covering over 12%. Sequenced sample: blood, either unsorted or a sorted T cell fraction (not recorded which). Source of these receptors: a female donor with ankylosing spondylitis or in good health (not recorded which).

This clonotype was counted only a few times. The chain combines TRBV10-3 with TRBJ1-2; possibly TRBD1 for D (6 bases). CDR3 length: 14 residues. V lost 6 bases to trimming and J lost 0 bases, with 11 bases between them. CDR1 and CDR2 from the germline V gene are ENHRY and SYGVKD. The CDR3 sequence: CAIRGQGTNYGYTF. CDR3 nucleotides: TGTGCCATCAGGGGACAAGGGACTAACTATGGCTACACCTTC.

This clonotype was seen a handful of times. V gene TRBV28 combines with J gene TRBJ1-1; D is uncertain. The CDR3 length is 18 residues. The germline gives CDR1 MDHEN, CDR2 SYDVKM. Between the trimmed V and J ends, which lost 2 bases and 0 bases, there was a span of 19 bases. Here the CDR3 DNA reads TGTGCCAGCAGTTTACCCTCTAGGGAGACAAGCATGAACACTGAAGCTTTCTTT. Protein: CASSLPSRETSMNTEAFF.

This clonotype was found a few times. This rearrangement joins TRBV6-1 to TRBJ1-3; D not resolved. CDR3 length: 15 residues. V lost 6 bases and J lost 0, with 12 bases in between. The V gene's germline CDR1 is MNHNS and CDR2 SASEGT. For the CDR3, the DNA is TGTGCCAGCAGCCCTTCGGGGAGCTCTGGAAACACCATATATTTT. Amino acid sequence: CASSPSGSSGNTIYF.

This clonotype has a handful of counts. The chain employs TRBV15 and TRBJ2-7; D possibly matches TRBD1 or TRBD2 (5 bases each). Germline V lookup: CDR1 LNHNV, CDR2 YYDKDF (reference sequence). Trimming left V 1 base short and J 6 bases short, with 13 bases between. The CDR3 contains 14 residues. CDR3 amino acids: CATSRGGIPPEQYF. DNA of the CDR3: TGTGCCACCAGCAGAGGGGGGATCCCTCCCGAGCAGTACTTC. The full variable domain, rest sourced from reference TRBV15 and TRBJ2-7, is DAMVIQNPRYQVTQFGKPVTLSCSQTLNHNVMYWYQQKSSQAPKLLFHYYDKDFNNEADTPDNFQSRRPNTSFCFLDIRSPGLGDTAMYLCATSRGGIPPEQYFGPGTRLTVT.

This clonotype was counted at least ten times. The chain carries TRBV12-3 or TRBV12-4 and TRBJ2-1; D is undetermined. Between the trimmed V and J ends, which lost 6 bases and 7 bases, there was a span of 16 bases. The CDR3 loop spans 14 amino acids. The CDR3 region has the DNA TGTGCCAGCAGCCCTCCGGACGAGGAGAATGAGCAGTTCTTC. Its protein is CASSPPDEENEQFF.

This clonotype was counted a few times. The chain has TRBV6-5 and TRBJ2-1; possible D gene TRBD2, 6 bases. This CDR3 comprises 15 residues. V lost 2 bases, J lost 0 bases, and 8 bases lay in between. Germline values: CDR1 MNHEY, CDR2 SVGAGI. The CDR3: CASSYGGYSYNEQFF. Here the CDR3 DNA reads TGTGCCAGCAGTTACGGGGGGTACTCCTACAATGAGCAGTTCTTC.

This clonotype was seen more than once but under ten times. The chain has TRBV4-3 and TRBJ1-1; D perhaps matches TRBD1 (5 bases). From germline, CDR1 is LGHNA and CDR2 YSLEER. The germline V and J ends were trimmed by 0 bases and 8 bases, with 10 bases remaining between them. The CDR3 loop spans 13 amino acids. CDR3 DNA: TGCGCCAGCAGCCAAGATGGAGGGGTAGAAGCTTTCTTT. Translated: CASSQDGGVEAFF.

The genes are TRBV30 and TRBJ2-1, with D unresolved. Trimming left V 1 base short and J 4 bases short, with 14 bases between. The germline V gene has CDR1 GTSNPN and CDR2 SVGIG (reference sequence). The CDR3 extends over 15 amino acids. CDR3 in amino acids: CAWSDRRTEYNEQFF. For the CDR3, the DNA is TGTGCCTGGAGTGACCGGCGGACGGAATACAATGAGCAGTTCTTC. Full variable domain (outside the CDR3, taken from reference TRBV30 and TRBJ2-1): SQTIHQWPATLVQPVGSPLSLECTVEGTSNPNLYWYRQAAGRGLQLLFYSVGIGQISSEVPQNLSASRPQDRQFILSSKKLLLSDSGFYLCAWSDRRTEYNEQFFGPGTRLTVL.

This sequence joins TRBV10-1 and TRBJ2-1; either TRBD1 or TRBD2 may fit D (5 bases each). V shed 5 bases and J shed 9 bases, with 14 bases lying between them. Looked up from germline, CDR1 is WNHNN and CDR2 is SYGVQD (reference sequence). The length of the CDR3 is 13 residues. In DNA form, the CDR3 reads TGCGCCAGCAGTCCGAAGGTTGGGGGTGAGCAGTTCTTC. Residues: CASSPKVGGEQFF.

This clonotype was detected many times. Mismatch with germline at one junction end may stem from a read error. The chain combines TRBV10-3 with TRBJ2-2, with no clear D. Germline V gives CDR1 ENHRY, CDR2 SYGVKD. The length of the CDR3 is 14 residues. CDR3 region: CAISLLGNPGELFF. The DNA for the CDR3 is TGTGCCATCAGTCTCCTAGGGAACCCCGGGGAGCTGTTTTTT.

This chain connects TRBV6-5 to TRBJ2-7; TRBD2 might be the D (6 bases). Trimming cost V 0 bases and J 2 bases, with 8 bases left between them. The CDR3 extends over 14 amino acids. Germline V gives CDR1 MNHEY, CDR2 SVGAGI. The CDR3 loop is CASSYSGRPYEQYF. The DNA for the CDR3 is TGTGCCAGCAGTTACTCCGGGAGACCCTACGAGCAGTACTTC.

In this sample, this clonotype turned up a few times. The chain uses TRBV4-2 and TRBJ1-1; the D is unclear. From germline, CDR1 is LGHNA and CDR2 YNFKEQ. The CDR3 consists of 11 residues. Trimming removed 0 bases from V and 10 bases from J, with 6 bases in between. This CDR3 reads CASSQERVAFF. As DNA, the CDR3 is TGTGCCAGCAGCCAAGAAAGGGTAGCTTTCTTT.

There are a few counts of this clonotype. V gene TRBV9 combines with J gene TRBJ2-5, with TRBD1 identical over 9 bases. Germline CDR1 reads SGDLS; CDR2 reads YYNGEE. This CDR3 is built from 14 residues. Trimming cost V 3 bases and J 2 bases; bases outside gene matches: 2. This CDR3 reads CASSAGQGQETQYF. Written as DNA, the CDR3 is TGTGCCAGCAGCGCCGGACAGGGGCAAGAGACCCAGTACTTC.

In its sample, this clonotype was seen a few times. The genes are TRBV5-1 and TRBJ2-7, with a weak D call TRBD1 (7 bases). Germline V CDR1 and CDR2: SGHRS, YFSETQ. Deletions cut 6 bases from V and 1 base from J, with 20 bases between. The CDR3 consists of 16 residues. This CDR3 is CASTPDRDSPSYEQYF. For the CDR3, the DNA is TGCGCCAGCACCCCCGACAGGGACTCTCCATCCTACGAGCAGTACTTC.

V usage is TRBV2 and J usage is TRBJ2-7, with 9 bases matching TRBD1. The length of the CDR3 is 16 residues. CDR1 and CDR2 from the germline V gene are SNHLY and FYNNEI. The junction had 7 bases not matched to a gene; V was cut back by 2 bases and J by 2 bases. This chain's CDR3 is CASSERGTGSPYEQYF. The CDR3 DNA reads TGTGCCAGCAGTGAAAGGGGGACAGGGTCACCCTACGAGCAGTACTTC.

At least ten counts were recorded for this clonotype. The rearrangement uses TRBV3-1 and TRBJ2-2; no clear D. V dropped 0 bases and J dropped 0 bases, with 11 bases sitting between them. The CDR3 extends over 17 amino acids. From germline, CDR1 is LGHDT and CDR2 YNNKEL (reference sequence). The DNA of the CDR3 is TGTGCCAGCAGCCAAGATCGAGGCCCCTCGAACACCGGGGAGCTGTTTTTT. Its protein product is CASSQDRGPSNTGELFF. The full variable domain, its missing parts supplied by reference TRBV3-1 and TRBJ2-2, is DTAVSQTPKYLVTQMGNDKSIKCEQNLGHDTMYWYKQDSKKFLKIMFSYNNKELIINETVPNRFSPKSPDKAHLNLHINSLELGDSAVYFCASSQDRGPSNTGELFFGEGSRLTVL.

The V gene is TRBV28, the J gene TRBJ1-5; D gene ambiguous. In germline, CDR1 is MDHEN, CDR2 SYDVKM. Trimming shortened V by 5 bases and J by 5 bases, and 10 bases separated the two germline ends. This CDR3 spans 13 amino acids. The CDR3 DNA reads TGTGCCAGCAGTCCACGGGCACATCAGCCCCAGCATTTT. This encodes CASSPRAHQPQHF.

The genes are TRBV5-8 and TRBJ2-1; D unclear. CDR3 length equals 14 residues. V dropped 5 bases and J dropped 9 bases, with 18 bases sitting between them. Germline V lookup: CDR1 SGHTS, CDR2 YDEGEE. DNA for the CDR3: TGTGCCAGCAGACCCGGGCTCGTCGGCGCTGAGCAGTTCTTC. This encodes CASRPGLVGAEQFF.

This clonotype has a handful of counts. This rearrangement joins TRBV15 to TRBJ2-3; D is unclear. CDR1 is LNHNV, CDR2 YYDKDF, per germline (reference sequence). CDR3 length equals 16 residues. V was trimmed by 0 bases and J by 2 bases, leaving 12 bases between them. CDR3 residues: CATSRDFAELTDTQYF. DNA of the CDR3: TGTGCCACCAGCAGAGATTTTGCAGAACTCACAGATACGCAGTATTTT.

This chain links TRBV10-3 with TRBJ1-1; weak D call: TRBD1 (6 bases). CDR3 size: 13 residues. Germline CDR1 reads ENHRY; CDR2 reads SYGVKD. The germline V and J ends were trimmed by 8 bases and 0 bases, with 10 bases remaining between them. The CDR3 DNA follows: TGTGCCATCGGGGACACCTTGAACACTGAAGCTTTCTTT. Translating gives CAIGDTLNTEAFF.

This clonotype occurred a few times. The gene calls are TRBV6-1 and TRBJ1-3; D uncertain. The CDR3 extends over 15 amino acids. Per germline, CDR1 MNHNS and CDR2 SASEGT. V gave up 5 bases and J gave up 2 bases, with 13 bases separating them. The CDR3 sequence: CASSLTLSPGNTIYF. The CDR3 coding sequence is TGTGCCAGCAGTCTGACCCTGTCACCTGGAAACACCATATATTTT.